This T cell receptor (beta chain) was identified in a study of blood T cell repertoires in COVID-19. On the study more broadly: Researchers got acute and convalescent COVID-19 samples from the United States, Italy and Spain. PBMCs, B-cell-depleted T cells, or T cells were the source of the cDNA or gDNA that made up the material.

The germline gives CDR1 SGHAT, CDR2 FQNNGV. The CDR3 runs to 15 residues. V gave up 5 bases and J gave up 5 bases; unmatched junction bases: 6. Original methodology: Counts of nucleated cells, estimated from reference gene primer amplification, were obtained. Sequencing used immunoSEQ multiplex PCR; TCRdb keeps in-frame clones, though not all of them. The DNA gave D and trimming, while V, J and clone size come from that table. The table has 150,000 to 200,000 clones, 80% to 90% seen once. This sequence joins TRBV11-2 and TRBJ2-7, with 13 bases aligning to TRBD2. This receptor was identified in a man younger than 30 who had recovered from COVID-19. Sequencing input: peripheral blood. The CDR3 DNA sequence: TGTGCCAGCAGCCCGGGACTAGCGGGAATCAACGAGCAGTACTTC. Residues: CASSPGLAGINEQYF.